One T cell receptor beta chain is described in this entry. Per the original methods: Researchers report that nucleated cell counts were estimated from reference gene primer amplification. Profiling relied on immunoSEQ multiplex PCR, and the TCRdb table lists in-frame clones only, not all of them. The DNA gave D and trimming, while V, J and clone size come from that table. The top ten clones hold approximately 4% of a sample with some 260,000 clones, under 90% of them seen once. These data come from a study of blood T cell repertoires in COVID-19. This CDR3 has 17 residues. CDR1 MGHRA and CDR2 YSYEKL come from the germline V gene. Trimming cost V 0 bases and J 1 base, with 13 bases left between them.

This chain uses TRBV4-1 with TRBJ1-5; D may be TRBD1 (6 bases). The sample taken for sequencing was PBMCs or T cells enriched from blood (not recorded which). The TCR was taken from a young man with acute COVID-19. Here the CDR3 reads CASSQDRGAGSNQPQHF. The DNA for the CDR3 is TGCGCCAGCAGCCAAGATCGGGGGGCGGGGAGCAATCAGCCCCAGCATTTT.